These 32 T cell receptor beta chains were all obtained from the same sample, sequenced in a study of blood T cell repertoires in COVID-19. The repertoire was sequenced with immunoSEQ multiplex PCR; TCRdb's copy has only in-frame clones and lacks some. The sample lists roughly 260,000 clones; 88% were seen once. The sample was peripheral blood. Receptor source: a young woman with COVID-19, enrolled during active disease.

This clone was picked up a small number of times. The chain joins TRBV30 to TRBJ2-1, with D tentatively TRBD2 (6 bases). The CDR3 consists of 13 residues. In germline, CDR1 is GTSNPN, CDR2 SVGIG (reference sequence). Trimming cost V 7 bases and J 1 base, with 11 bases left between them. CDR3 protein: CASKSGSYNEQFF. CDR3 bases: TGTGCCTCGAAGAGCGGGTCCTACAATGAGCAGTTCTTC.

The rearrangement uses TRBV11-2 and TRBJ2-7; D unclear. Germline lookup yields CDR1 SGHAT and CDR2 FQNNGV. The ends were cut back, 1 base at V and 3 bases at J, with 7 bases in the middle. CDR3 length equals 13 residues. The CDR3 is CASSLAGNYEQYF. The CDR3 bases are TGTGCCAGCAGCTTAGCAGGAAACTACGAGCAGTACTTC.

The CDR3: CASVKGGGNEQFF. CDR3 coding DNA: TGTGCTAGTGTTAAGGGCGGGGGGAATGAGCAGTTCTTC. The genes are TRBV12-5 and TRBJ2-1, with 8 bases lining up with TRBD2. Trimming at V came to 7 bases and at J to 7 bases, leaving 6 bases not matched to a gene. CDR3 length: 13 amino acids. The germline V gene has CDR1 LGHNT and CDR2 FRNRAP.

The rearrangement uses TRBV6-5 and TRBJ2-5; D perhaps matches TRBD2 (5 bases). The V gene lost 5 bases and the J gene lost 5 bases, with 12 bases spanning the gap. CDR3 length: 13 amino acids. The germline V gene encodes CDR1 MNHEY and CDR2 SVGAGI. The CDR3 DNA sequence: TGTGCCAGCAGTCGTCGGGGAAGGGAGACCCAGTACTTC. This sequence encodes CASSRRGRETQYF.

The chain carries TRBV24-1 and TRBJ2-3; a possible D gene is TRBD1 (6 bases). Germline CDR1 reads KGHDR; CDR2 reads SFDVKD. The ends were cut back, 4 bases at V and 7 bases at J, with 20 bases in the middle. The CDR3 contains 16 residues. This CDR3 is CATSDRGQFGLNTQYF. The CDR3 nucleotides are TGTGCCACCAGTGACCGTGGACAGTTTGGGCTAAATACGCAGTATTTT.

There are many counts of this clone. The genes are TRBV28 and TRBJ1-3; D is uncertain. Germline V gene lookup returns CDR1 MDHEN and CDR2 SYDVKM. Trimming pared 6 bases from V and 0 bases from J, leaving 18 bases between. This CDR3 spans 17 amino acids. The CDR3 sequence: CASSSPMLGRSGNTIYF. The DNA of the CDR3 is TGTGCCAGCAGCTCTCCGATGCTCGGTCGCTCTGGAAACACCATATATTTT.

This clone was counted a single time. The genes are TRBV27 and TRBJ2-7, with 7 bases identical to TRBD1. The length of the CDR3 is 15 residues. Germline CDR1 and CDR2: MNHEY and SMNVEV (reference sequence). V lost 0 bases to trimming and J lost 4 bases; unmatched junction nucleotides: 6. CDR3 loop: CASSLSWQGDYEQYF. CDR3 nucleotide sequence: TGTGCCAGCAGTTTATCGTGGCAGGGGGATTACGAGCAGTACTTC.

The V call is TRBV2, the J call TRBJ1-1; 7 nucleotides match TRBD1. The V and J ends lost 6 bases and 3 bases, in that order; junction bases with no gene match: 4. The CDR3 is 13 residues long. Per germline, CDR1 SNHLY and CDR2 FYNNEI. The CDR3 region is CASSRQGYTEAFF. CDR3 sequence (DNA): TGTGCCAGCAGCAGACAGGGATACACTGAAGCTTTCTTT.

The gene calls are TRBV27 and TRBJ2-7; TRBD2 agrees at 8 bases. CDR1 MNHEY and CDR2 SMNVEV come from the germline V gene (reference sequence). V lost 2 bases, J lost 2 bases, and 5 bases stayed unmatched. There are 15 residues in the CDR3. The CDR3 nucleotides read TGTGCCAGCAGTTTAATTCTAGCGGGCACCTACGAGCAGTACTTC. This gives the protein CASSLILAGTYEQYF.

CDR3: CASSLGIAGETDTQYF. DNA for the CDR3: TGTGCCAGCAGCTTAGGTATAGCGGGAGAAACAGATACGCAGTATTTT. The chain links TRBV7-2 to TRBJ2-3; 9 bases are a match to TRBD2. This CDR3 has 16 amino acids. Germline lookup yields CDR1 SGHTA and CDR2 FQGNSA. With 1 base clipped from V and 3 bases from J, the junction kept 5 bases outside the gene matches.

The DNA for the CDR3 is TGCGCCGTGAGCGGGAGGGTGGCAGATACGCAGTATTTT. Residues: CAVSGRVADTQYF. This chain uses TRBV4-1 with TRBJ2-3; 10 bases match TRBD2. The trim removed 11 bases at V and 4 bases at J, leaving 6 bases unmatched. CDR1 is MGHRA and CDR2 is YSYEKL in the germline V gene. The CDR3 consists of 13 residues.

This rearrangement joins TRBV7-9 to TRBJ2-1, with 8 bases matching TRBD2. The CDR3 has 12 residues. Germline CDR1 is SEHNR and CDR2 is FQNEAQ (reference sequence). V lost 5 bases and J lost 8; bases outside the gene matches: 2. Written as DNA, the CDR3 is TGTGCCAGCAGCCTCGGGGGGGATGAGCAGTTCTTC. It is translated as CASSLGGDEQFF.

The chain employs TRBV4-1 and TRBJ2-1; D ambiguous. Trimming left V 1 base short and J 4 bases short, with 14 bases between. CDR1 MGHRA and CDR2 YSYEKL come from the germline V gene. This CDR3 has 16 amino acids. CDR3 protein: CASSQVNLVSYNEQFF. CDR3 sequence (DNA): TGCGCCAGCAGCCAAGTGAACCTAGTATCTTACAATGAGCAGTTCTTC.

This rearrangement joins TRBV3-1 (or the pseudogene TRBV3-2) to TRBJ2-2; tentative D call: TRBD2 (5 bases). Germline loops: CDR1 LGHDT, CDR2 YNNKEL (reference sequence). The CDR3 covers 17 residues. V dropped 1 base and J dropped 1 base, with 13 bases sitting between them. CDR3 residues: CASSQGSAGGNTGELFF. CDR3 nucleotide sequence: TGTGCCAGCAGCCAAGGTTCCGCGGGCGGGAACACCGGGGAGCTGTTTTTT.

This chain links TRBV11-2 with TRBJ2-7, with D perhaps matching TRBD1 (6 bases). The CDR3 is 14 residues long. CDR1 is SGHAT and CDR2 is FQNNGV in the germline V gene. V was clipped by 2 bases and J by 6 bases, with 14 bases between them. The CDR3 spells CASSLRPQGGEQYF. For the CDR3, the DNA is TGTGCCAGCAGCTTAAGGCCCCAAGGGGGCGAGCAGTACTTC.

The genes are TRBV18 and TRBJ1-5, with 7 bases that match TRBD1. The CDR3 runs to 13 residues. V shed 6 bases, J shed 7 bases, and the junction held 6 bases outside the gene matches. The germline V gene encodes CDR1 KGHSH and CDR2 LQKENI. The CDR3 nucleotides are TGTGCCAGCTCCCCAGGGGGGGGACAGCCCCAGCATTTT. Residues: CASSPGGGQPQHF.

The gene calls are TRBV28 and TRBJ2-7; the match to TRBD1 covers 9 bases. The ends lost 5 bases at V and 3 bases at J; junction bases unmatched: 8. The germline CDR1 and CDR2 sequences are MDHEN and SYDVKM. This CDR3 comprises 15 residues. DNA of the CDR3: TGTGCCAGCAGTGGGTGGGGGACAGGGCGCTACGAGCAGTACTTC. Translating it yields CASSGWGTGRYEQYF.

A single count supports this clone. The chain links TRBV27 to TRBJ1-6, with 8 bases fitting TRBD1. J was trimmed by 3 bases and V by 4 bases; bases with no gene match: 2. This CDR3 comprises 15 residues. Germline V gives CDR1 MNHEY, CDR2 SMNVEV (reference sequence). CDR3 protein: CASSYGTGYNSPLHF. In DNA form, the CDR3 reads TGTGCCAGCAGTTACGGGACAGGCTATAATTCACCCCTCCACTTT.

This clone was detected once. The chain has TRBV11-3 and TRBJ1-3; D is unclear. This CDR3 spans 13 amino acids. Germline CDR1 SGHNT, CDR2 YENEEA. Trimming cost V 5 bases and J 0 bases, with 5 bases left between them. As DNA, the CDR3 is TGTGCCAGCAGCGTCAACTCTGGAAACACCATATATTTT. This gives the protein CASSVNSGNTIYF.

This chain links TRBV11-2 with TRBJ2-7, with 10 bases that match TRBD2. CDR3 length: 16 residues. With V trimmed by 5 bases and J by 0 bases, 7 bases remained unmatched. Germline CDR1 and CDR2: SGHAT and FQNNGV. The CDR3 protein is CASSNLSGRDSYEQYF. Here the CDR3 DNA reads TGTGCCAGCAGCAACCTAAGCGGGAGGGACTCCTACGAGCAGTACTTC. The whole variable domain, filled in from reference TRBV11-2 and TRBJ2-7, reads EAGVAQSPRYKIIEKRQSVAFWCNPISGHATLYWYQQILGQGPKLLIQFQNNGVVDDSQLPKDRFSAERLKGVDSTLKIQPAKLEDSAVYLCASSNLSGRDSYEQYFGPGTRLTVT.

A single count supports this clone. CDR3 coding DNA: TGTGCCAGCAGCGTAGGGTTGGAGGCCATCTACGAGCAGTACTTC. It encodes CASSVGLEAIYEQYF. This chain links TRBV9 with TRBJ2-7; a weak D match, TRBD2 (5 bases). V lost 0 bases, J lost 3 bases, and 13 bases lay in between. This CDR3 has 15 amino acids. Germline CDR1 is SGDLS and CDR2 is YYNGEE.

The V and J genes are TRBV5-1 and TRBJ2-5, with 8 bases matching TRBD2. Germline CDR1 is SGHRS and CDR2 is YFSETQ. V shed 2 bases, J shed 5 bases, and the junction held 2 bases outside the gene matches. This CDR3 has 13 residues. The CDR3 bases are TGCGCCAGCAGCTTTGCTAGCGGGGAGACCCAGTACTTC. Its translation: CASSFASGETQYF.

This CDR3 reads CASSHGQGNIQYF. In DNA form, the CDR3 reads TGTGCCAGCAGCCATGGACAGGGGAACATTCAGTACTTC. The chain has TRBV11-3 and TRBJ2-4; TRBD1 agrees at 9 bases. The CDR3 totals 13 residues. The V and J ends lost 5 bases and 7 bases, in that order; junction bases with no gene match: 3. Germline lookup yields CDR1 SGHNT and CDR2 YENEEA.

The rearrangement uses TRBV11-2 and TRBJ2-5, with D perhaps TRBD2 (6 bases). CDR3 length equals 15 residues. V was trimmed by 0 bases and J by 2 bases, leaving 10 bases between them. Germline V lookup: CDR1 SGHAT, CDR2 FQNNGV. DNA of the CDR3: TGTGCCAGCAGCTTAGATGGGACTTATCAAGAGACCCAGTACTTC. Amino acids: CASSLDGTYQETQYF. Using reference TRBV11-2 and TRBJ2-5 for the parts outside the CDR3, the full variable domain is EAGVAQSPRYKIIEKRQSVAFWCNPISGHATLYWYQQILGQGPKLLIQFQNNGVVDDSQLPKDRFSAERLKGVDSTLKIQPAKLEDSAVYLCASSLDGTYQETQYFGPGTRLLVL.

V is TRBV10-1 and J is TRBJ2-1; no clear D gene. With 8 bases removed from V and 5 bases from J, the gap between germline ends came to 19 bases. Germline V lookup: CDR1 WNHNN, CDR2 SYGVQD (reference sequence). The CDR3 covers 15 residues. CDR3: CASLTKSPENNEQFF. The CDR3, as DNA: TGCGCCAGCTTGACCAAGAGCCCGGAGAACAATGAGCAGTTCTTC.

This clone was observed a single time. The rearrangement joins TRBV18 to TRBJ2-5; 16 bases are a match to TRBD2. The V segment lost 3 bases and the J segment 5 bases; nucleotides outside the gene matches: 12. Germline V gives CDR1 KGHSH, CDR2 LQKENI. The CDR3 extends over 19 amino acids. CDR3 in DNA: TGTGCCAGCTCACCGCAGCCGGGACTAGCGGGAGGGCCCTGGGAGACCCAGTACTTC. Protein sequence: CASSPQPGLAGGPWETQYF.

In its sample, this clone was seen once. The gene calls are TRBV3-1 (or the pseudogene TRBV3-2) and TRBJ1-5, with no clear D. The V end lost 1 base, the J end lost 0 bases, and 7 bases lay between the germline ends. Germline V CDR1 and CDR2: LGHDT, YNNKEL (reference sequence). This CDR3 region has 15 residues. The CDR3 region is CASSQAPNSNQPQHF. The DNA of the CDR3 is TGTGCCAGCAGCCAAGCCCCCAATAGCAATCAGCCCCAGCATTTT.

This clone occurred once. The chain is built from TRBV6-5 and TRBJ2-1, with D maybe TRBD1 (5 bases). The germline CDR1 and CDR2 sequences are MNHEY and SVGAGI. The V gene lost 2 bases and the J gene lost 5 bases, with 10 bases spanning the gap. The CDR3 extends over 14 amino acids. The DNA for the CDR3 is TGTGCCAGCAGTTACCGTAGGGGTCACAATGAGCAGTTCTTC. Residues: CASSYRRGHNEQFF.

The chain recombines TRBV28 with TRBJ2-7; 16 positions agree with TRBD2. This CDR3 region has 16 residues. Looked up from germline, CDR1 is MDHEN and CDR2 is SYDVKM. The junction had 3 bases not matched to a gene; V was cut back by 7 bases and J by 0 bases. CDR3 residues: CASKGLAGGPSYEQYF. CDR3 bases: TGTGCCAGCAAGGGACTAGCGGGAGGGCCCTCCTACGAGCAGTACTTC.

The chain has TRBV20-1 and TRBJ2-3, with 10 bases fitting TRBD2. The trim removed 3 bases at V and 2 bases at J, leaving 5 bases unmatched. Germline values: CDR1 DFQATT, CDR2 SNEGSKA (reference sequence). The CDR3 runs to 15 residues. The CDR3 reads CSASRTSGVTDTQYF. CDR3 coding DNA: TGCAGTGCTAGTAGGACTAGCGGAGTCACAGATACGCAGTATTTT.

J is TRBJ2-7 and V is TRBV7-9; 7 nucleotides align to TRBD1. There are 13 residues in the CDR3. Trimming at V came to 5 bases and at J to 5 bases, leaving 6 bases not matched to a gene. Germline loops: CDR1 SEHNR, CDR2 FQNEAQ (reference sequence). This CDR3 is CASSKRGRDEQYF. For the CDR3, the DNA is TGTGCCAGCAGCAAGAGGGGGCGCGACGAGCAGTACTTC.

The chain employs TRBV19 and TRBJ2-7, with D possibly matching TRBD2 (6 bases). The ends were cut back, 2 bases at V and 7 bases at J, with 15 bases in the middle. CDR1 LNHDA and CDR2 SQIVND come from the germline V gene (reference sequence). This CDR3 spans 14 amino acids. The CDR3 loop is CASSILAGFGEQYF. Here the CDR3 DNA reads TGTGCCAGTAGTATACTCGCGGGGTTCGGGGAGCAGTACTTC.